This T cell receptor (beta chain) was recovered during a study of blood T cell repertoires in COVID-19 (dated by TCRdb to about 2020). Background for the entire study: The collaborator samples originated in the United States, Italy and Spain and spanned the acute and convalescent phases of COVID-19. The prospective study material was composed of cDNA or gDNA derived from T cells, B-cell-depleted T cells, or PBMCs. The dataset comprised deeply sampled blood TCRbeta repertoires from subjects exposed to, actively infected with, or recovered from COVID-19. The repertoires were released in a freely available public database intended as a resource for research on the immune response to SARS-CoV-2. Samples were obtained from the ongoing ImmuneRACE study (first 160 participants) and from 950 to 1,500 subjects provided by 6 global collaborators. The sample metadata nearly always contained a de-identified subject ID, COVID-19 status, age in years and sex. Where available, HLA class I and class II types were taken from metadata supplied by the sample provider and were not determined by assay-based typing. Study-wide conclusions, independent of this receptor: Clinical and demographic metadata were provided uncurated, with the amount varying by source and participant.

TCRbeta CDR3 regions were amplified from genomic DNA by means of the immunoSEQ Assay, a bias-controlled multiplex PCR. Per the original workflow: The number of nucleated cells in each sample was estimated by amplification of reference gene primers within the assay. To quantify the absolute abundance of each unique TCRbeta CDR3 rearrangement, sequence reads were collapsed and filtered. For each sample, productive Simpson clonality was calculated as the square root of Simpson's diversity index across productive rearrangements. Held by TCRdb, this immuneACCESS table contains in-frame sequences only and omits some clones. Under half of the omission traces to an unresolved V gene where checked; the cause of the rest is unknown. V and J calls and clone size are copied from that table; D and trimming were computed from the DNA. Present in this sample are some 390,000 clones, about 87% of which were seen just once. Approximately 2.5% of the sample comes from the top ten.

One collaborating source in Seattle enrolled patients during active infection and followed them longitudinally through the course of disease. Collaborating institutions collected whole blood in K2EDTA tubes following their own protocols. For TCRbeta analysis, collaborators shipped samples in one of three forms: frozen whole blood, isolated PBMCs, or DNA extracted from either of those sample types. The CDR3 runs 14 amino acids, cysteine and phenylalanine included. CDR3 DNA is the only sequence kept; it has 42 bases, read in frame from the first base. CDR1 and CDR2 are drawn from the germline V gene (reference sequence): SEHNR, FQNEAQ. The V end loses 1 base and the J end loses 1 base, and a stretch of 7 bases separates them. This clone was seen just once. Its antigen target is currently unknown. Base qualities are not provided; no much larger clone lies one nucleotide away.

Sequences were obtained from peripheral blood. The source of this sequence is a woman aged 60-75 years with COVID-19, enrolled during active disease. The rearrangement combines TRBV7-9 with TRBJ1-2; the D gene assignment is ambiguous. The encoded CDR3 is CASSLGGINYGYTF. The DNA reads TGTGCCAGCAGCTTAGGCGGGATTAACTATGGCTACACCTTC.